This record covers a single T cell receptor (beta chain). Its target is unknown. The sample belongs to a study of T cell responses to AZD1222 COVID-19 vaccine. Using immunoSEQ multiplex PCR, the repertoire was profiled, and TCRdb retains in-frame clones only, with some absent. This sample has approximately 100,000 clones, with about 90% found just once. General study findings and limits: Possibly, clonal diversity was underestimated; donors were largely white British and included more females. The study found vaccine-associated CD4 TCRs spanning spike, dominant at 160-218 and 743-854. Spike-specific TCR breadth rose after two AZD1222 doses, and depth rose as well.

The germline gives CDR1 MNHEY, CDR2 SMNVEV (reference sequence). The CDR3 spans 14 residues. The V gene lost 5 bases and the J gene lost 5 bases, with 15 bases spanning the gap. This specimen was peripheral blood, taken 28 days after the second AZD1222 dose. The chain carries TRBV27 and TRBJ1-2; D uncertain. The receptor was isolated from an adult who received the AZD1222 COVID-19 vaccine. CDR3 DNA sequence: TGTGCCAGCAGTACCCTTGGAACCATTTATGGCTACACCTTC. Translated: CASSTLGTIYGYTF.